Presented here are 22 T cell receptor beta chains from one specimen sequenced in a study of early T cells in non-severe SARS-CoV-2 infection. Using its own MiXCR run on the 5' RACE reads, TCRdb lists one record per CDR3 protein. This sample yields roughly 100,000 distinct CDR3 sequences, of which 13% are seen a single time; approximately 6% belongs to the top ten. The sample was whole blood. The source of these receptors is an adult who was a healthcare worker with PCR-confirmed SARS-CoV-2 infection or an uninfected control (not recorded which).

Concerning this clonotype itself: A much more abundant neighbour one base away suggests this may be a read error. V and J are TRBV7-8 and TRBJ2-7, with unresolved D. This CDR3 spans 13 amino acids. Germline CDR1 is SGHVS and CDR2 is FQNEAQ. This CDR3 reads CASSLAVIYERYF. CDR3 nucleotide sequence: TGTGCCAGCAGCTTAGCGGTCATCTACGAGCGGTACTTC.

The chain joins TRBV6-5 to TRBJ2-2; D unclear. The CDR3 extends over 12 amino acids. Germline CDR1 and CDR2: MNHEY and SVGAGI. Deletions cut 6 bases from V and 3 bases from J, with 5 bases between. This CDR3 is CASRAYTGELFF. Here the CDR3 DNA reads TGTGCCAGCAGAGCGTACACCGGGGAGCTGTTTTTT.

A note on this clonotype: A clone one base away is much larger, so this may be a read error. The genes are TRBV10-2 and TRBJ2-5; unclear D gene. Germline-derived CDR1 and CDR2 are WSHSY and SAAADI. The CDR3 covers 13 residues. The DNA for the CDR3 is TGCGCCTGCAGTGAGTCGCTTGGGGAGACCCAGTACTTC. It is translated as CACSESLGETQYF.

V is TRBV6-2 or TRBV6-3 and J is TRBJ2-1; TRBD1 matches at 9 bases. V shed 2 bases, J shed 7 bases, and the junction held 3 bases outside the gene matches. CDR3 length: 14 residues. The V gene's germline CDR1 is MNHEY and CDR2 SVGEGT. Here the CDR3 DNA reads TGTGCCAGCAGTTACACCGGGACAGGGAATGAGCAGTTCTTC. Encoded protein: CASSYTGTGNEQFF.

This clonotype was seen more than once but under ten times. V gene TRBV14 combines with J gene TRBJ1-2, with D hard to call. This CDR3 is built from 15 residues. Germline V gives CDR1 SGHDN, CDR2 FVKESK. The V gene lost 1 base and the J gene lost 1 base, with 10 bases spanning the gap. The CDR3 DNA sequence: TGTGCCAGCAGCCAAGGTCGATGGCTTAACTATGGCTACACCTTC. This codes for CASSQGRWLNYGYTF.

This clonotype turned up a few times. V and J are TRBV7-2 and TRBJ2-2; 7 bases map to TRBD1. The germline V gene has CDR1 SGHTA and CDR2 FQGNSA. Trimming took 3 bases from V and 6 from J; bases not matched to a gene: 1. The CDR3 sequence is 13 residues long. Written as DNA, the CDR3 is TGTGCCAGCAGCTTGAGGGGGCCCGGGGAGCTGTTTTTT. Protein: CASSLRGPGELFF.

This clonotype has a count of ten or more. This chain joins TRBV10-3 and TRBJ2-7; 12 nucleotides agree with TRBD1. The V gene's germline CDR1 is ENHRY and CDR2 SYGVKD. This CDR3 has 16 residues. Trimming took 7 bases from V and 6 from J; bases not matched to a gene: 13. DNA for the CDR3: TGTGCCATCACCCCAAAGGTGGGACAGGGGGCTTTCGAGCAGTACTTC. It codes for CAITPKVGQGAFEQYF.

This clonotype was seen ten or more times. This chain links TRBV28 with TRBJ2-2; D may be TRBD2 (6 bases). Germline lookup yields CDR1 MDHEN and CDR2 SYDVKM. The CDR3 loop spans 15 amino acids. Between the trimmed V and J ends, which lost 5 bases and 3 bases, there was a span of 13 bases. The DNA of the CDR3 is TGTGCCAGCAGTAGAGGGGAGCGGGACACCGGGGAGCTGTTTTTT. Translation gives CASSRGERDTGELFF.

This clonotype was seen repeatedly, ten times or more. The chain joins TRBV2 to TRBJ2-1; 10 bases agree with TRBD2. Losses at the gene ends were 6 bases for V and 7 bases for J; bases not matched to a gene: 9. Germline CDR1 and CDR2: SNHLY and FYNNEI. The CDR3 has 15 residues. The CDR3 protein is CASRELAGVLNEQFF. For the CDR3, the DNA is TGTGCCAGCAGGGAGCTAGCGGGAGTTTTGAATGAGCAGTTCTTC. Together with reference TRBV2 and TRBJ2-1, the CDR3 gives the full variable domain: EPEVTQTPSHQVTQMGQEVILRCVPISNHLYFYWYRQILGQKVEFLVSFYNNEISEKSEIFDDQFSVERPDGSNFTLKIRSTKLEDSAMYFCASRELAGVLNEQFFGPGTRLTVL.

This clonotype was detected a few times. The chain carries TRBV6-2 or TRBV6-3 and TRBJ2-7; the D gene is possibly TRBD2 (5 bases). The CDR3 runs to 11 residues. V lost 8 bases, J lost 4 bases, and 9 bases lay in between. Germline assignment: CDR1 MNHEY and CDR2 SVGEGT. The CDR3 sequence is CASGRAYEQYF. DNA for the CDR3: TGTGCCAGCGGGAGAGCTTACGAGCAGTACTTC.

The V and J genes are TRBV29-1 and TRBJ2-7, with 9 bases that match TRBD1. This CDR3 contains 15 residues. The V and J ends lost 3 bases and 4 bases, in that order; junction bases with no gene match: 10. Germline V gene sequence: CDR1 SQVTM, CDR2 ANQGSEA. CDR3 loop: CSVDYGTGSSYEQYF. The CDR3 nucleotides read TGCAGCGTTGATTACGGGACAGGGTCATCGTACGAGCAGTACTTC.

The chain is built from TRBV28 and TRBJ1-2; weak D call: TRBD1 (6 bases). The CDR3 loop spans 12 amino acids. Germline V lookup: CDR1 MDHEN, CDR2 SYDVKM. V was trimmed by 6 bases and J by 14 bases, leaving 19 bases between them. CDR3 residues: CASRAPGAVDTF. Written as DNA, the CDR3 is TGTGCCAGCAGGGCCCCAGGGGCGGTAGATACCTTC.

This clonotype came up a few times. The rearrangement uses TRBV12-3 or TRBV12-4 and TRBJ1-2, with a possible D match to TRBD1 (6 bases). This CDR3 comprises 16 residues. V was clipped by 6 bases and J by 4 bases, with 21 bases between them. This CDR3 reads CASSRWGQPGGYGYTF. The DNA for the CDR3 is TGTGCCAGCAGCCGATGGGGACAACCGGGTGGCTATGGCTACACCTTC.

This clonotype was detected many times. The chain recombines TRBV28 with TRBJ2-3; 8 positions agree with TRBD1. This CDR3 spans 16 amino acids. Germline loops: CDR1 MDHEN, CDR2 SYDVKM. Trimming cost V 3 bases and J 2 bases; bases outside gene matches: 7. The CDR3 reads CASSLVGQGSTDTQYF. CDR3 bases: TGTGCCAGCAGTTTGGTAGGACAGGGCTCCACAGATACGCAGTATTTT.

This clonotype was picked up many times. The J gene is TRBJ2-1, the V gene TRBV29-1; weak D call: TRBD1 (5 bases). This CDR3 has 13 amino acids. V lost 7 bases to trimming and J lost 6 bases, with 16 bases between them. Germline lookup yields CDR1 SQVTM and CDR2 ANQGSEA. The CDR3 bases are TGCAGCGGATGGGGTCGTAGGGGCAATGAGCAGTTCTTC. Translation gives CSGWGRRGNEQFF.

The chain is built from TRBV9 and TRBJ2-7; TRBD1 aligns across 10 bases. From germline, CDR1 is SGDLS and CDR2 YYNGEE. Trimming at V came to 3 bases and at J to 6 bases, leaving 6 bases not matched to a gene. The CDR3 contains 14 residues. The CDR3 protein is CASSARTGGGEQYF. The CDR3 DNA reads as TGTGCCAGCAGCGCACGGACAGGGGGTGGCGAGCAGTACTTC.

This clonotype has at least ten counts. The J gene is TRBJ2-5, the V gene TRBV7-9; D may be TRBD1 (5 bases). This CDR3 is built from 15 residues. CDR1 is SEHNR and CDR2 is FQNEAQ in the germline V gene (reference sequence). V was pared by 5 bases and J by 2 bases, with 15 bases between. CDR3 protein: CASSAMSGLQETQYF. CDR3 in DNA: TGTGCCAGCAGCGCCATGTCAGGGCTGCAAGAGACCCAGTACTTC.

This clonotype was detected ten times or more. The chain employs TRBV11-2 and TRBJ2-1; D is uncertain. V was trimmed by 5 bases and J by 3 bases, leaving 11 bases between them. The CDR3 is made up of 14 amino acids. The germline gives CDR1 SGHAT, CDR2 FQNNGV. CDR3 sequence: CASSGQVSYNEQFF. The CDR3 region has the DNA TGTGCCAGCAGCGGGCAGGTGAGCTACAATGAGCAGTTCTTC. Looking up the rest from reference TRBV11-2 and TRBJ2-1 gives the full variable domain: EAGVAQSPRYKIIEKRQSVAFWCNPISGHATLYWYQQILGQGPKLLIQFQNNGVVDDSQLPKDRFSAERLKGVDSTLKIQPAKLEDSAVYLCASSGQVSYNEQFFGPGTRLTVL.

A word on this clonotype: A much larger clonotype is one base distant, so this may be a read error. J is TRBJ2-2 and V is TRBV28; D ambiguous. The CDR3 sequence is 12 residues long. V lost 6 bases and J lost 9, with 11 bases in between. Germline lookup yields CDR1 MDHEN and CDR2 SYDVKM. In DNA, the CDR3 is TGTGCCAGCAGAGAGGAAACCTGGGAGCTGTTTTTT. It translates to CASREETWELFF. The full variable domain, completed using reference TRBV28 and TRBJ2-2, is DVKVTQSSRYLVKRTGEKVFLECVQDMDHENMFWYRQDPGLGLRLIYFSYDVKMKEKGDIPEGYSVSREKKERFSLILESASTNQTSMYLCASREETWELFFGEGSRLTVL.

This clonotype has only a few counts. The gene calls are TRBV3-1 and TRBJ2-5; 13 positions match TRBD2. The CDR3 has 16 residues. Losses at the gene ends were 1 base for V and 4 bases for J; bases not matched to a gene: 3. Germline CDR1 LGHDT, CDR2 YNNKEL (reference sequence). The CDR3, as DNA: TGTGCCAGCAGCCAAGGACTAGCGGGAGGTAGAGAGACCCAGTACTTC. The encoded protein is CASSQGLAGGRETQYF.

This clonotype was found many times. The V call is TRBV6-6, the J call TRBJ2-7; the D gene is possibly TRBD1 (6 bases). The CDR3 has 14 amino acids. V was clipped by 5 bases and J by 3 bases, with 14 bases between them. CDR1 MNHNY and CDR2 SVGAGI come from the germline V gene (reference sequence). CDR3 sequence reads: CASSLQGLGYEQYF. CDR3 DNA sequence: TGTGCCAGCAGTCTACAGGGTCTTGGCTACGAGCAGTACTTC.

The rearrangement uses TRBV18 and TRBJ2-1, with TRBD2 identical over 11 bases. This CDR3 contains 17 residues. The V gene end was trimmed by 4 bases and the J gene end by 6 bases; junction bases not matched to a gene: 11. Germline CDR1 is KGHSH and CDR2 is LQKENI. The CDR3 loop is CASSLERWTSGSNEQFF. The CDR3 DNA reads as TGTGCCAGCTCACTGGAACGTTGGACTAGCGGGTCCAATGAGCAGTTCTTC.